The 8 T cell receptor beta chains presented below share a single source sample, sequenced in a study of cytomegalovirus exposure and HLA in healthy donors. The study ran its PCR with 60 Vbeta and 13 Jbeta primers. The data were produced by immunoSEQ multiplex PCR, yet TCRdb's version contains in-frame clones alone and is incomplete. In the table there are hundreds of thousands of clones, around 80% of which are singletons. The sample was PBMCs. The receptors were sampled from a girl aged 2-10 years in good health and CMV-seronegative.

This clone was found once. The chain recombines TRBV27 with TRBJ1-1, with 7 bases identical to TRBD1. Per germline, CDR1 MNHEY and CDR2 SMNVEV (reference sequence). The CDR3 consists of 15 residues. The V gene end was trimmed by 5 bases and the J gene end by 1 base; junction bases not matched to a gene: 7. In DNA, the CDR3 is TGTGCCAGCAGTATCCGACAGGGCAGGAACACTGAAGCTTTCTTT. Its translation is CASSIRQGRNTEAFF.

The rearrangement joins TRBV18 to TRBJ1-3; D is perhaps TRBD1 (5 bases). V was pared by 1 base and J by 0 bases, with 7 bases between. CDR3 length equals 15 residues. Germline CDR1 is KGHSH and CDR2 is LQKENI. The CDR3 DNA reads as TGTGCCAGCTCACCACGGGGGGTCTCTGGAAACACCATATATTTT. As protein: CASSPRGVSGNTIYF.

This chain connects TRBV9 to TRBJ1-2; perhaps TRBD1 as D (5 bases). Per the germline V gene, CDR1 is SGDLS and CDR2 is YYNGEE. V lost 4 bases and J 4 bases, leaving 14 bases between the germline ends. The CDR3 runs 14 residues. The CDR3 is CASSSGRGSYGYTF. The DNA for the CDR3 is TGTGCCAGCAGCTCCGGAAGGGGCAGCTATGGCTACACCTTC.

V and J are TRBV25-1 and TRBJ2-3; D is ambiguous. CDR1 and CDR2 from the germline V gene are MGHDK and SYGVNS. V dropped 3 bases and J dropped 0 bases, with 10 bases sitting between them. The CDR3 consists of 15 residues. CDR3 region: CASSDATSSTDTQYF. CDR3 bases: TGTGCCAGCAGTGACGCTACGTCTAGCACAGATACGCAGTATTTT.

This chain joins TRBV7-9 and TRBJ2-7; 13 bases align to TRBD2. J lost 2 bases, V lost 1 base, and 5 bases had no gene match. The CDR3 is 17 residues long. Germline assignment: CDR1 SEHNR and CDR2 FQNEAQ (reference sequence). The CDR3 nucleotides read TGTGCCAGCAGCTTAGTCGGGACTAGCGGGGTGGCCTACGAGCAGTACTTC. It is translated as CASSLVGTSGVAYEQYF.

The chain employs TRBV1 and TRBJ1-2; the D call in the table, TRBD1, was not verified against the DNA. TRBV1 is listed as a pseudogene. This CDR3 is 15 amino acids long. CDR3 in amino acids: CTSSQDLTGGRGYTF. CDR3 bases: TGCACCAGCAGCCAAGATTTAACAGGGGGCCGTGGCTACACCTTC.

The chain employs TRBV7-9 and TRBJ2-5; TRBD1 matches at 9 bases. With 4 bases clipped from V and 4 bases from J, the junction kept 10 bases outside the gene matches. The CDR3 is made up of 16 amino acids. Germline loops: CDR1 SEHNR, CDR2 FQNEAQ (reference sequence). CDR3 in amino acids: CASSWTGAGPLETQYF. The CDR3, as DNA: TGTGCCAGCAGCTGGACAGGGGCCGGTCCCCTAGAGACCCAGTACTTC.

The V call is TRBV6-5, the J call TRBJ2-7, with 10 bases lining up with TRBD1. Trimming at V came to 2 bases and at J to 3 bases, leaving 7 bases not matched to a gene. Germline loops: CDR1 MNHEY, CDR2 SVGAGI. CDR3 length: 16 amino acids. CDR3 loop: CASSYPGDRGNYEQYF. The CDR3, as DNA: TGTGCCAGCAGTTACCCCGGGGACAGGGGCAACTACGAGCAGTACTTC.